This TCR beta chain was sequenced in a study of blood T cell repertoires in COVID-19. As processed by the authors: How many nucleated cells were present was estimated from reference gene primer amplification. The data were produced by immunoSEQ multiplex PCR, yet TCRdb's version contains in-frame clones alone and is incomplete. The D gene and trimming were derived from the DNA, and the V and J assignments and clone size from that table. The data show around 250,000 clones, with approximately 88% seen just once and around 3.2% held by the top ten. The sequence was obtained from a woman aged 40 to 50 who had been exposed to COVID-19. The sample taken for sequencing was PBMCs or T cells enriched from blood (not recorded which).

The CDR3: CASSSKSGGTDTQYF. CDR3 bases: TGTGCCAGCAGCTCCAAGTCAGGGGGCACAGATACGCAGTATTTT. The gene calls are TRBV7-9 and TRBJ2-3, with a tentative D call TRBD1 (6 bases). This CDR3 is 15 amino acids long. CDR1 and CDR2 from the germline V gene are SEHNR and FQNEAQ (reference sequence). V lost 4 bases and J 1 base, leaving 12 bases between the germline ends.